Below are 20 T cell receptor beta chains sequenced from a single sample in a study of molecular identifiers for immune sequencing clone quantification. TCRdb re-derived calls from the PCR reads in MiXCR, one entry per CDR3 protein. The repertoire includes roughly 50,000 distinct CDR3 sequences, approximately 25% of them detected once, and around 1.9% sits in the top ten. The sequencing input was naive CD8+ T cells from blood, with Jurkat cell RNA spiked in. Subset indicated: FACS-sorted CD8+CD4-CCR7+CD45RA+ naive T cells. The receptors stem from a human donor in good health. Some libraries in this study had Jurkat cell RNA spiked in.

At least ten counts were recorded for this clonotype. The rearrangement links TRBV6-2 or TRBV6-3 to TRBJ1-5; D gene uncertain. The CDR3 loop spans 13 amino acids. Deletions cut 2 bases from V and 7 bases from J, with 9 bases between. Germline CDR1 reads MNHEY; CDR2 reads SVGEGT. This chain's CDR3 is CASSYGPRQPQHF. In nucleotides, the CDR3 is TGTGCCAGCAGTTACGGACCCAGGCAGCCCCAGCATTTT.

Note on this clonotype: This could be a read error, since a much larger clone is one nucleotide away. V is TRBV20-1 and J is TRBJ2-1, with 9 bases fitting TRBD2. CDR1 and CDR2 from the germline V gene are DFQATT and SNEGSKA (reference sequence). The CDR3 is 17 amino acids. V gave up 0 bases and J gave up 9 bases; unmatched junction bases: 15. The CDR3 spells CSARDETSGSNWGEQFF. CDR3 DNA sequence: TGCAGTGCTAGAGATGAGACTAGCGGCTCAAATTGGGGTGAGCAGTTCTTC.

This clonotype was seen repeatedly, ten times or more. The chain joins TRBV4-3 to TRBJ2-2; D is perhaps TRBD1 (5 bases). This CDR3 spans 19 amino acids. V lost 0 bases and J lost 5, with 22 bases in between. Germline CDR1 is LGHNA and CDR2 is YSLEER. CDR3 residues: CASSQDPAFGQGRTGELFF. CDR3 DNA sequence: TGCGCCAGCAGCCAAGATCCAGCCTTTGGGCAGGGAAGGACCGGGGAGCTGTTTTTT.

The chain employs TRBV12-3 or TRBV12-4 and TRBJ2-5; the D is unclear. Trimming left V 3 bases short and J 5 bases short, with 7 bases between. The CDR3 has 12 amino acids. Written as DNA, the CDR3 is TGTGCCAGCAGTTTTCTTGGGGAGACCCAGTACTTC. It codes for CASSFLGETQYF.

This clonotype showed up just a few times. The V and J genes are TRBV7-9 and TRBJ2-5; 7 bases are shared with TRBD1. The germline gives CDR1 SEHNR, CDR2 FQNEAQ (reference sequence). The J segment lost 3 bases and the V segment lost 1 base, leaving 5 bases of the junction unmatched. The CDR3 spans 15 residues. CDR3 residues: CASSLEVTGEETQYF. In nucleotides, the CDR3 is TGTGCCAGCAGCTTAGAAGTCACAGGGGAAGAGACCCAGTACTTC.

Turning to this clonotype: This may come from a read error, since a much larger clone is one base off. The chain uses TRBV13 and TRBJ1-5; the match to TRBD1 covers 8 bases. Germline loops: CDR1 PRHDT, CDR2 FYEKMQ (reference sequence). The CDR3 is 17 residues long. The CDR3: CASSPAWDRLGNLPQHF. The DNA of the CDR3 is TGTGCCAGCAGCCCCGCTTGGGACAGGCTAGGTAATCTGCCCCAGCATTTT.

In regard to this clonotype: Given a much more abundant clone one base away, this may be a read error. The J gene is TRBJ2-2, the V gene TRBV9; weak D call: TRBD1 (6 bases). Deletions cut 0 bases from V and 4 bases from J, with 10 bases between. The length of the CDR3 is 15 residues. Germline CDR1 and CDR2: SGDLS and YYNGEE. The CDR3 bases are TGTGCCAGCAGCGTAGCTGAGGACAGCACCGGGGAGCTGTTTTTT. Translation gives CASSVAEDSTGELFF.

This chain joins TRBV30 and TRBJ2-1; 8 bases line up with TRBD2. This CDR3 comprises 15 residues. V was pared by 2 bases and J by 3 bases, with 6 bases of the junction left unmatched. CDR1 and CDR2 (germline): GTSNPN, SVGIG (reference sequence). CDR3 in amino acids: CAWSTAGGIYNEQFF. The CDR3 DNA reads TGTGCCTGGAGTACGGCGGGGGGAATCTACAATGAGCAGTTCTTC.

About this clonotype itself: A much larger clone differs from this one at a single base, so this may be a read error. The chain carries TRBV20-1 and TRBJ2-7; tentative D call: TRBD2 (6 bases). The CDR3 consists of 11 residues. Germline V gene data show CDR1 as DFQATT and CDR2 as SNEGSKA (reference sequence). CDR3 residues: CGADLAIEQYF. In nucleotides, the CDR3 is TGCGGTGCTGACCTAGCGATCGAGCAGTACTTC.

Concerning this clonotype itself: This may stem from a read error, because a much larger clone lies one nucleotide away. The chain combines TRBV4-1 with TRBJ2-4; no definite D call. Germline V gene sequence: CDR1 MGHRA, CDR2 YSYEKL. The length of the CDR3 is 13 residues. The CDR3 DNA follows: TGCGCCAGCAGCCAAGGGCCCAAAAACCTTCAGTACTTC. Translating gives CASSQGPKNLQYF.

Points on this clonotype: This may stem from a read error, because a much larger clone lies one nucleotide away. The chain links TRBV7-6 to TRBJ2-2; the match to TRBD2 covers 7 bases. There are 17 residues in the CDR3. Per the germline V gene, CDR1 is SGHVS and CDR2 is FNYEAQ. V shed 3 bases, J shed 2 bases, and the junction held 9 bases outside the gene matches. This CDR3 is CASSFLAEALNTGELFF. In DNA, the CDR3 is TGTGCCAGCAGCTTTCTAGCGGAAGCGTTAAACACCGGGGAGCTGTTTTTT. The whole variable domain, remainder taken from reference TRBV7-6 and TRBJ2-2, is GAGVSQSPRYKVTKRGQDVALRCDPISGHVSLYWYRQALGQGPEFLTYFNYEAQQDKSGLPNDRFSAERPEGSISTLTIQRTEQRDSAMYRCASSFLAEALNTGELFFGEGSRLTVL.

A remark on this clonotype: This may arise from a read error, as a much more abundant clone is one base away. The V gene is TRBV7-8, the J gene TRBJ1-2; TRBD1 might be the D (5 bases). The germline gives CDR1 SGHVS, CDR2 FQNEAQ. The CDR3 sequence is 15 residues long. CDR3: CASSLDRTTSYGCTF. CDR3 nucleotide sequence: TGTGCCAGCAGCTTAGATCGGACAACCAGCTATGGCTGCACCTTC. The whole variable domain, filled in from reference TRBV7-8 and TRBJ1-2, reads GAGVSQSPRYKVAKRGQDVALRCDPISGHVSLFWYQQALGQGPEFLTYFQNEAQLDKSGLPSDRFFAERPEGSVSTLKIQRTQQEDSAVYLCASSLDRTTSYGCTFGSGTRLTVV.

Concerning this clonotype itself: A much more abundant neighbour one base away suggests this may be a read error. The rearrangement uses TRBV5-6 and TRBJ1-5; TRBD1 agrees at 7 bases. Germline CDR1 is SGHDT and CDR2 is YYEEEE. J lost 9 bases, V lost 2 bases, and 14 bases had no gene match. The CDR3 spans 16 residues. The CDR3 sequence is CASSFSSEGGGRPQHF. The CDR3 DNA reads TGTGCCAGCAGCTTTTCTTCTGAAGGGGGCGGTCGGCCCCAGCATTTT.

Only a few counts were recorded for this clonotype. This chain's CDR3 is CASSLAEAEQYF. The CDR3 nucleotides read TGTGCCAGCAGCCTCGCGGAGGCCGAGCAGTACTTC. The chain uses TRBV28 and TRBJ2-7; a possible D gene is TRBD2 (5 bases). The length of the CDR3 is 12 residues. The germline V gene has CDR1 MDHEN and CDR2 SYDVKM. V was cut by 6 bases and J by 6 bases, with 12 bases left in between.

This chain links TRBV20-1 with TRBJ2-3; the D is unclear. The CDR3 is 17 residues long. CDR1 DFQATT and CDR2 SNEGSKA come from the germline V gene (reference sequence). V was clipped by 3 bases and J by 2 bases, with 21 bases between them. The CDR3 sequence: CSASPDQPPLNTDTQYF. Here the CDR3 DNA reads TGCAGTGCTAGCCCCGACCAGCCTCCACTCAACACAGATACGCAGTATTTT.

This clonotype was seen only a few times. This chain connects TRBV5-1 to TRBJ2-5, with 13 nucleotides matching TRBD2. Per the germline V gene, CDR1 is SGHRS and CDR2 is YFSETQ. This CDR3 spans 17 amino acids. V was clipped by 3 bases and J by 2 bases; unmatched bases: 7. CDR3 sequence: CASSSAGLAGRQETQYF. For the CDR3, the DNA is TGCGCCAGCAGCTCGGCGGGACTAGCGGGGAGACAAGAGACCCAGTACTTC. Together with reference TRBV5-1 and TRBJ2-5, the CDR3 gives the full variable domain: KAGVTQTPRYLIKTRGQQVTLSCSPISGHRSVSWYQQTPGQGLQFLFEYFSETQRNKGNFPGRFSGRQFSNSRSEMNVSTLELGDSALYLCASSSAGLAGRQETQYFGPGTRLLVL.

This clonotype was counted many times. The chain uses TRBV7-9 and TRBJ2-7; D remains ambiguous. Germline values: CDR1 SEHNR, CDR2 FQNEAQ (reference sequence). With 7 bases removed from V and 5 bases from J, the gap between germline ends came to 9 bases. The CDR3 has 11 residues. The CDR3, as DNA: TGTGCCAGCACCAGGTGGGACGAGCAGTACTTC. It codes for CASTRWDEQYF.

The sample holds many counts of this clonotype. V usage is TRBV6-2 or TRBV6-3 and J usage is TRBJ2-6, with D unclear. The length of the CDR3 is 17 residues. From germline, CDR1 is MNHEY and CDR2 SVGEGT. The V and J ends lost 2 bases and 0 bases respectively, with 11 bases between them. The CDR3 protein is CASSYPPTLSGANVLTF. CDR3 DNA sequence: TGTGCCAGCAGTTACCCACCCACTCTCTCTGGGGCCAACGTCCTGACTTTC.

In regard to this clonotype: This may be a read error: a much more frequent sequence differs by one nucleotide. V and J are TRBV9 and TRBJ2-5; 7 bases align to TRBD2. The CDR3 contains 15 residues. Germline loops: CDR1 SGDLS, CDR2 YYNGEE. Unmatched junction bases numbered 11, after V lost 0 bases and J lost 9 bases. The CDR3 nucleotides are TGTGCCAGCAGCGTAGTTCCAGGGTCGCGGGAGCCCCAGTACTTC. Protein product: CASSVVPGSREPQYF.

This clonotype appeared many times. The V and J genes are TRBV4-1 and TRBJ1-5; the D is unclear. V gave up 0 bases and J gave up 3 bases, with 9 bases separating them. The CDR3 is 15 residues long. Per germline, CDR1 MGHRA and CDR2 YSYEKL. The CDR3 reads CASSQDRTYNQPQHF. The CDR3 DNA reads TGCGCCAGCAGCCAAGATCGGACCTACAATCAGCCCCAGCATTTT.